Included here is one TCR beta chain sequence, with context. As yet, its antigen is unknown. Approximately 110 mL of blood, on average, came from one heparinised draw per donor. Stem cell-like memory, regulatory, central memory and naive CD4+ cells were sorted via CD45RO/CCR7/CD25/CD127/CD95/CD27. This sample was taken from a study of beta chain features in type 1 diabetes. Study in general: Patients did not differ from healthy donors in age, gender or cell yield. Study outcomes and limitations: Researchers could not determine here whether HLA type influences TCRB rearrangement. All four CD4+ subsets from Type 1 diabetes patients carried moderately but significantly shorter TCRB CDR3s.

This CDR3 is built from 14 residues. Germline V lookup: CDR1 SGHAT, CDR2 FQNNGV. V trimming: 6 bases; J trimming: 0 bases; junction bases outside the gene matches: 1. The study reverse transcribed the entire isolated RNA, so it sequenced expressed TCRB transcripts. Repertoires were generated with immunoSEQ multiplex PCR, while TCRdb's copy carries only in-frame clones and drops some. This sample has 53,000 or so clones, with under 75% found just once. Sequenced sample: stem cell memory CD4+ T cells from blood. This chain joins TRBV11-2 and TRBJ2-7, with 11 bases lining up with TRBD2. The clonotype was recovered from a woman aged 30 to 39 with type 1 diabetes. The CDR3 is CASSGTSGSYEQYF. DNA for the CDR3: TGTGCCAGCAGTGGGACTAGCGGCTCCTACGAGCAGTACTTC.